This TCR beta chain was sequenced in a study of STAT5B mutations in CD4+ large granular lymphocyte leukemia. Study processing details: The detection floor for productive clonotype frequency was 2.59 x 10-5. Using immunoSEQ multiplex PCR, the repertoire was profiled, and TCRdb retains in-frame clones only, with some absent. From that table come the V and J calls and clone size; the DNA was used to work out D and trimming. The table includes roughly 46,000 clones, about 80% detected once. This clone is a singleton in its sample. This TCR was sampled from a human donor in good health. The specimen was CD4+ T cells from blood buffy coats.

CDR3 sequence (DNA): TGTGCCTGGAGTACGGGGATGTGGGACAAAAACATTCAGTACTTC. Amino acid sequence: CAWSTGMWDKNIQYF. The rearrangement links TRBV30 to TRBJ2-4; maybe TRBD2 (5 bases). The length of the CDR3 is 15 residues. V was pared by 2 bases and J by 3 bases, with 14 bases between. Germline lookup yields CDR1 GTSNPN and CDR2 SVGIG (reference sequence).